The source of this T cell receptor (beta chain) is a study of control samples from healthy donors and cancer patients (TCRdb year 2020). About this clone: What this receptor recognizes is not known. No quality values exist for individual bases; no much larger clone is one base distant.

Library creation used the immunoSEQ multiplex PCR assay. The clones in this table, taken by TCRdb from immuneACCESS, are in-frame only. Not every clone is retained; where verified, under half of the shortfall comes from an unresolved V gene, and the cause of the rest is unknown. This sample has around 250,000 clones in its table, and roughly 80% of those were observed once. The top ten hold roughly 14% of the sample. The CDR3 runs 17 residues from the cysteine to the phenylalanine. Only the CDR3 region is kept as DNA, spanning 51 bases read in frame from base 1. The germline ends are 13 bases apart after V is trimmed by 2 bases and J by 0 bases. CDR1 and CDR2, per the germline V gene, are SGHTA and FQGTGA.

Sequenced: PBMCs. The receptor was derived from a woman in her fifties or sixties with lung cancer. In this chain, TRBV7-3 is recombined with TRBJ2-2, and possibly TRBD1, on 5 matching bases. The nucleotides are TGTGCCAGCAGCTTACTCGCCAGGGCGGCGAACACCGGGGAGCTGTTTTTT. The encoded protein is CASSLLARAANTGELFF.